Below, 26 T cell receptor beta chains from the same sample are listed, as sequenced in a study of shared clonotypes between healthy human individuals. TCRdb's copy holds only in-frame clones and misses some; the assay was immunoSEQ multiplex PCR. There are a few million clones in the sample; roughly 92% occur only once, and 0.14% lies in the top ten. Material: naive CD4+ T cells sorted from blood. Subset of the sample: CD45RA+ positively selected. The receptors shown here come from a man younger than 35 in good health.

This clone has just one count. J is TRBJ2-3 and V is TRBV27, with D tentatively TRBD2 (5 bases). The germline V gene encodes CDR1 MNHEY and CDR2 SMNVEV (reference sequence). Deletions cut 0 bases from V and 0 bases from J, with 10 bases between. The CDR3 totals 16 residues. DNA for the CDR3: TGTGCCAGCAGTTTATCGTTAGCGCCTAGCACAGATACGCAGTATTTT. It specifies CASSLSLAPSTDTQYF.

In this sample, this clone turned up once. The chain employs TRBV28 and TRBJ2-5; D not certain. V was pared by 10 bases and J by 2 bases, with 11 bases between. Germline V lookup: CDR1 MDHEN, CDR2 SYDVKM. This CDR3 contains 12 residues. The CDR3 protein is CATAGWQETQYF. The CDR3 nucleotides read TGTGCCACCGCCGGATGGCAAGAGACCCAGTACTTC.

The V gene is TRBV9, the J gene TRBJ1-4; D uncertain. Deletions cut 3 bases from V and 0 bases from J, with 9 bases between. The CDR3 is 15 amino acids. Germline loops: CDR1 SGDLS, CDR2 YYNGEE. CDR3 sequence: CASSGAAATNEKLFF. DNA for the CDR3: TGTGCCAGCAGCGGTGCCGCGGCAACTAATGAAAAACTGTTTTTT.

This clone was counted a single time. V and J are TRBV20-1 and TRBJ2-1; weak D call: TRBD2 (6 bases). Trimming left V 6 bases short and J 8 bases short, with 11 bases between. The CDR3 loop spans 11 amino acids. The germline CDR1 and CDR2 sequences are DFQATT and SNEGSKA (reference sequence). CDR3 region: CSAGGSDEQFF. The CDR3 nucleotides read TGCAGTGCCGGGGGTTCCGATGAGCAGTTCTTC.

Comment on this clone: The same CDR3 arises from other DNA sequences in this sample as well. The chain recombines TRBV5-6 with TRBJ2-1, with unresolved D. CDR3 length: 12 residues. Trimming cost V 0 bases and J 9 bases, with 7 bases left between them. Germline V gene lookup returns CDR1 SGHDT and CDR2 YYEEEE. CDR3: CASSLDSGEQFF. The CDR3 DNA follows: TGTGCCAGCAGCTTGGATAGTGGTGAGCAGTTCTTC.

The chain links TRBV28 to TRBJ2-7, with D possibly being TRBD2 (6 bases). In germline, CDR1 is MDHEN, CDR2 SYDVKM. The CDR3 has 13 amino acids. Deletions cut 8 bases from V and 4 bases from J, with 15 bases between. The DNA of the CDR3 is TGTGCCAGCTGGGCGGGGACGGAGTACGAGCAGTACTTC. Translated, it gives CASWAGTEYEQYF.

The chain joins TRBV28 to TRBJ1-2, with D maybe TRBD1 (6 bases). Trimming pared 6 bases from V and 2 bases from J, leaving 19 bases between. The CDR3 is 16 residues long. Germline values: CDR1 MDHEN, CDR2 SYDVKM. CDR3 sequence reads: CASSLTQLQGNYGYTF. The CDR3, as DNA: TGTGCCAGCAGCCTTACCCAATTACAGGGAAACTATGGCTACACCTTC.

This sequence joins TRBV10-3 and TRBJ2-1, with 13 positions matching TRBD2. The CDR3 runs 15 residues. Trimming took 6 bases from V and 6 from J; bases not matched to a gene: 5. Germline V gene sequence: CDR1 ENHRY, CDR2 SYGVKD. DNA of the CDR3: TGTGCCATCAGCCGAGGGACTAGCGGGACCAATGAGCAGTTCTTC. It is translated as CAISRGTSGTNEQFF.

Regarding this clone: The same CDR3 arises from other DNA sequences in this sample as well. The V gene is TRBV5-4, the J gene TRBJ1-1, with no clear D. V lost 3 bases to trimming and J lost 2 bases, with 2 bases between them. CDR1 is SGHNT, CDR2 YYREEE, per germline (reference sequence). CDR3 length: 11 amino acids. The CDR3 nucleotides read TGTGCCAGCAGCTCAAACACTGAAGCTTTCTTT. It translates to CASSSNTEAFF.

The chain has TRBV4-3 and TRBJ2-2; no clear D gene. The CDR3 runs to 14 residues. V was trimmed by 6 bases and J by 0 bases, leaving 8 bases between them. From germline, CDR1 is LGHNA and CDR2 YSLEER. The CDR3 DNA reads TGCGCCAGCAGTCTATGGACGAACACCGGGGAGCTGTTTTTT. This gives the protein CASSLWTNTGELFF.

The V call is TRBV2, the J call TRBJ2-3, with 8 nucleotides matching TRBD2. This CDR3 is 16 amino acids long. V lost 7 bases to trimming and J lost 0 bases; unmatched junction nucleotides: 9. Per the germline V gene, CDR1 is SNHLY and CDR2 is FYNNEI. For the CDR3, the DNA is TGTGCCAGCACTATCGGGGCTAGCGGGAGCACAGATACGCAGTATTTT. Translation: CASTIGASGSTDTQYF.

The CDR3 reads CASSLVTGWMFTEAFF. DNA of the CDR3: TGTGCCAGCAGCTTAGTCACAGGTTGGATGTTCACTGAAGCTTTCTTT. The chain has TRBV13 and TRBJ1-1; D might be TRBD1 (5 bases). Looked up from germline, CDR1 is PRHDT and CDR2 is FYEKMQ (reference sequence). This CDR3 is 16 amino acids long. Trimming removed 1 base from V and 4 bases from J, with 16 bases in between.

The chain joins TRBV7-2 to TRBJ2-7, with TRBD2 matching 10 bases. The CDR3 extends over 15 amino acids. From germline, CDR1 is SGHTA and CDR2 FQGNSA. V was clipped by 6 bases and J by 6 bases; unmatched bases: 11. CDR3 nucleotides: TGTGCCAGCAGTTCTGTAGCGGGGGGCCGGTTCGAGCAGTACTTC. It codes for CASSSVAGGRFEQYF.

With regard to this clone: Other DNA sequences in the same sample also yield this CDR3. The chain combines TRBV5-4 with TRBJ2-3; 11 bases fit TRBD1. Germline V gene data show CDR1 as SGHNT and CDR2 as YYREEE (reference sequence). With V trimmed by 2 bases and J by 1 base, 6 bases remained unmatched. The CDR3 sequence is 17 residues long. CDR3 sequence reads: CASSFGTGGSRTDTQYF. The DNA of the CDR3 is TGTGCCAGCAGCTTCGGGACAGGGGGTTCTCGCACAGATACGCAGTATTTT.

The rearrangement uses TRBV7-2 and TRBJ2-3; no definite D call. The germline CDR1 and CDR2 sequences are SGHTA and FQGNSA. With 2 bases removed from V and 0 bases from J, the gap between germline ends came to 9 bases. The CDR3 runs to 15 residues. CDR3 DNA sequence: TGTGCCAGCAGCTTACAAGTATCTAGCACAGATACGCAGTATTTT. Translation gives CASSLQVSSTDTQYF.

The J gene is TRBJ1-1, the V gene TRBV5-1; no definite D call. The ends were cut back, 2 bases at V and 1 base at J, with 9 bases in the middle. The CDR3 spans 14 residues. Germline V lookup: CDR1 SGHRS, CDR2 YFSETQ. CDR3: CASSFGRENTEAFF. In DNA, the CDR3 is TGCGCCAGCAGCTTTGGCAGAGAGAACACTGAAGCTTTCTTT.

This chain uses TRBV29-1 with TRBJ1-3; D gene uncertain. CDR3 length: 13 residues. Germline V gives CDR1 SQVTM, CDR2 ANQGSEA. The V gene lost 3 bases and the J gene lost 0 bases, with 6 bases spanning the gap. The CDR3 DNA sequence: TGCAGCGTTGAGACTCTCTCTGGAAACACCATATATTTT. Translating gives CSVETLSGNTIYF.

The J gene is TRBJ2-2, the V gene TRBV10-1, with a possible D match to TRBD1 (6 bases). The germline CDR1 and CDR2 sequences are WNHNN and SYGVQD (reference sequence). Trimming pared 6 bases from V and 3 bases from J, leaving 8 bases between. CDR3 length: 13 residues. CDR3 sequence (DNA): TGCGCCAGCAGCTCAGGGGACACCGGGGAGCTGTTTTTT. Its protein is CASSSGDTGELFF.

This clone was seen a few times. In the same sample, other DNA sequences code for this CDR3. V usage is TRBV7-3 and J usage is TRBJ1-1; 8 positions match TRBD1. CDR1 SGHTA and CDR2 FQGTGA come from the germline V gene. CDR3 size: 13 residues. J was trimmed by 5 bases and V by 2 bases; bases with no gene match: 1. Here the CDR3 DNA reads TGTGCCAGCAGCTTACGACAGGGGACTGAAGCTTTCTTT. Protein product: CASSLRQGTEAFF.

The chain employs TRBV5-4 and TRBJ2-1, with D possibly matching TRBD2 (7 bases). V gave up 2 bases and J gave up 0 bases, with 15 bases separating them. The CDR3 is 17 amino acids. Germline assignment: CDR1 SGHNT and CDR2 YYREEE (reference sequence). The CDR3 DNA is TGTGCCAGCAGCTTAGGGGGGAGGGGGTACTCCTACAATGAGCAGTTCTTC. Translating gives CASSLGGRGYSYNEQFF.

The chain carries TRBV7-2 and TRBJ1-1; maybe TRBD1 (6 bases). This CDR3 region has 19 residues. Germline V gives CDR1 SGHTA, CDR2 FQGNSA. The V and J ends lost 5 bases and 0 bases respectively, with 25 bases between them. CDR3 in DNA: TGTGCCAGCAGCCCGAGGAAAAAGACAGGAACATTCATGAACACTGAAGCTTTCTTT. Its protein is CASSPRKKTGTFMNTEAFF. The variable domain in full, completed from reference TRBV7-2 and TRBJ1-1, reads GAGVSQSPSNKVTEKGKDVELRCDPISGHTALYWYRQSLGQGLEFLIYFQGNSAPDKSGLPSDRFSAERTGGSVSTLTIQRTQQEDSAVYLCASSPRKKTGTFMNTEAFFGQGTRLTVV.

The chain recombines TRBV2 with TRBJ2-1; 8 bases fit TRBD1. This CDR3 is 15 amino acids long. With V trimmed by 9 bases and J by 7 bases, 14 bases remained unmatched. Germline lookup yields CDR1 SNHLY and CDR2 FYNNEI. The CDR3 DNA reads TGTGCCAGTGGCGCGCAGGGGGCTAGTACAAATGAGCAGTTCTTC. Its translation is CASGAQGASTNEQFF.

The sample holds one count of this clone. The V call is TRBV5-1, the J call TRBJ2-5, with D hard to call. Trimming cost V 6 bases and J 1 base, with 19 bases left between them. CDR1 is SGHRS and CDR2 is YFSETQ in the germline V gene. The CDR3 has 16 residues. CDR3 in DNA: TGCGCCAGCACCACCTCTCAGATGGCAAGCCAAGAGACCCAGTACTTC. It is translated as CASTTSQMASQETQYF.

The J gene is TRBJ2-5, the V gene TRBV6-5, with D perhaps matching TRBD2 (5 bases). The DNA end is more similar to TRBJ2-7, so the J call may be wrong. This CDR3 contains 15 residues. Germline CDR1 reads MNHEY; CDR2 reads SVGAGI. The CDR3 reads CASSPSLTSSYEQYF. CDR3 in DNA: TGTGCCAGCAGCCCCTCCCTCACTAGCTCCTACGAGCAGTACTTC.

The V gene is TRBV6-1, the J gene TRBJ1-2; no reliable D call. The CDR3 consists of 14 residues. The V gene's germline CDR1 is MNHNS and CDR2 SASEGT. V lost 1 base and J 1 base, leaving 7 bases between the germline ends. Written as DNA, the CDR3 is TGTGCCAGCAGTGAAGACATGTTTAACTATGGCTACACCTTC. Its translation: CASSEDMFNYGYTF.

In the case of this clone: This sample also contains other DNA sequences that code for the same CDR3. The CDR3 coding sequence is TGTGCCAGCAGCTTTAGTGAAGAGACCCAGTACTTC. This codes for CASSFSEETQYF. The chain carries TRBV11-2 and TRBJ2-5; D unresolved. The CDR3 consists of 12 residues. CDR1 is SGHAT and CDR2 is FQNNGV in the germline V gene. The V gene lost 3 bases and the J gene lost 3 bases, with 5 bases spanning the gap.